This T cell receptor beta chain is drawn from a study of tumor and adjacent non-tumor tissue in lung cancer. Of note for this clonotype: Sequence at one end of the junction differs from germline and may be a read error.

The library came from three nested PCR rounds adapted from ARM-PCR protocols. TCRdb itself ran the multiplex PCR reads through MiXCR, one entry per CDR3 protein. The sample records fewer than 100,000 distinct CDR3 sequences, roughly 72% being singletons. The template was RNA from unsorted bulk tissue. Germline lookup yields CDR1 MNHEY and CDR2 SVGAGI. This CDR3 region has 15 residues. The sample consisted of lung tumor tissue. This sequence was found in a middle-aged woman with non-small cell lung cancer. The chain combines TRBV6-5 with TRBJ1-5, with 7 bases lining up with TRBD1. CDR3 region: CASNYSTGNDQPQHF. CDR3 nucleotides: TGTGCCAGCAATTACTCGACAGGGAATGATCAACCCCAGCATTTT.